This T cell receptor beta chain emerged from a study of blood T cell repertoires in COVID-19 (dated by TCRdb to the early 2020s). Study-wide context: Samples covering the acute and convalescent phases of COVID-19 were provided by collaborators in the United States, Italy and Spain. Sample metadata almost always included a de-identified subject ID, COVID-19 status, age in years and sex. Subjects who had been exposed to COVID-19, were actively infected with it, or had recovered from it provided the deeply sampled blood TCRbeta repertoires that made up the dataset. The prospective study material was composed of cDNA or gDNA derived from T cells, B-cell-depleted T cells, or PBMCs. The samples were drawn from the first 160 participants of the ongoing ImmuneRACE study and from 950 to 1,500 subjects provided by 6 global collaborators. Where available, HLA class I and class II types were obtained from metadata supplied by the sample provider rather than from assay-based typing. A freely available public database, intended as a resource for researchers studying the immune response to SARS-CoV-2, is where the repertoires were released. The full study reports these points: Clinical and demographic metadata were provided uncurated, with the amount varying by source and participant.

TCRbeta CDR3 regions were amplified from genomic DNA by means of the immunoSEQ Assay, a bias-controlled multiplex PCR. In the authors' own workflow: The number of nucleated cells in each sample was estimated from the amplification of reference gene primers within the assay. To quantify the absolute abundance of each unique TCRbeta CDR3 rearrangement, sequence reads were collapsed and filtered. Productive Simpson clonality was computed per sample as the square root of Simpson's diversity index over productive rearrangements. The table was pulled from immuneACCESS by TCRdb, which kept in-frame rearrangements only. Such tables lose some clones; where checked, under half of the loss comes from unresolved V genes, and the rest has no known cause. V and J calls and clone size are given by that table; D and trimming were obtained from the DNA. For this sample the table gives around 310,000 clones, of which nearly 90% were detected only once. Roughly 10% of the sample lies in the top ten.

V gives up 6 bases and J gives up 1 base, and the segment between their germline ends measures 15 bases. The CDR3 numbers 15 residues from cysteine through phenylalanine. This entry keeps only the CDR3 DNA: 45 bases, framed from base 1. The germline V gene supplies CDR1 MDHEN and CDR2 SYDVKM. About this clone itself: Its antigen remains undetermined. No much larger clone exists at a distance of one base, and base qualities are not known.

In the prospective study, participants were about 18 to 89 years old, resided in approximately 25 geographic areas of the United States, and were enrolled through a virtual design. In the prospective study, cohorts were assigned on the basis of participant-reported clinical history obtained from a screening survey and a study questionnaire. For ImmuneRACE Cohort 3, a participant was defined as recovered based on two consecutive negative NP/OP PCR tests, clearance by a healthcare professional, or resolution of symptoms. In the prospective study, mobile phlebotomists collected whole blood, serum and a nasopharyngeal or oropharyngeal swab from each participant. Over an approximately 2-month period, participants in the prospective study had the option of providing additional blood draws and questionnaires. Before DNA extraction, blood samples from the prospective study were shipped at room temperature or frozen.

The TCR comes from a woman aged 25 to 39 who had recovered from COVID-19. Sequencing was carried out using PBMCs or T cells enriched from blood (not recorded which). Recombination linked TRBV28 to TRBJ1-1; 6 matching bases give a weak D call of TRBD1. The DNA sequence is TGTGCCAGCAGCTCACAGGGACAAGAGAACACTGAAGCTTTCTTT. Its protein product is CASSSQGQENTEAFF. The CDR3, completed at both ends by the reference TRBV28 and TRBJ1-1 genes, gives the full variable domain DVKVTQSSRYLVKRTGEKVFLECVQDMDHENMFWYRQDPGLGLRLIYFSYDVKMKEKGDIPEGYSVSREKKERFSLILESASTNQTSMYLCASSSQGQENTEAFFGQGTRLTVV.